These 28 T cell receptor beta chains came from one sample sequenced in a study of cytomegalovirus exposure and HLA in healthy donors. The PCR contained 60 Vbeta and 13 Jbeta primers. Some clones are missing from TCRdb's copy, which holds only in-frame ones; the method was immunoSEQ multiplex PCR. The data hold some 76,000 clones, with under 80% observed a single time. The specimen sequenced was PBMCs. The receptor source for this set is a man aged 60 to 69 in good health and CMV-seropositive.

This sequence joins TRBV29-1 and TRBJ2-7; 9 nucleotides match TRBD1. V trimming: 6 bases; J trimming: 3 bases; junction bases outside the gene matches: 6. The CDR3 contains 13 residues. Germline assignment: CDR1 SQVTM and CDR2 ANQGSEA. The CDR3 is CSVKGQGFYEQYF. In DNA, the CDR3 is TGCAGCGTAAAGGGACAGGGATTCTACGAGCAGTACTTC.

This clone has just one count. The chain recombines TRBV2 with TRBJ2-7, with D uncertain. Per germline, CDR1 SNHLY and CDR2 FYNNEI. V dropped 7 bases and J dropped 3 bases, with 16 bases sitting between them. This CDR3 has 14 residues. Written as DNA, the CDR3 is TGTGCCAGCACCGAAGGAAGAGGCAGCTACGAGCAGTACTTC. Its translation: CASTEGRGSYEQYF.

CDR3 loop: CASSVEAHTGVGNTIYF. CDR3 bases: TGTGCCAGCAGCGTAGAGGCCCACACAGGGGTTGGAAACACCATATATTTT. The gene calls are TRBV9 and TRBJ1-3; 7 bases agree with TRBD1. The length of the CDR3 is 17 residues. Germline assignment: CDR1 SGDLS and CDR2 YYNGEE. The V gene end was trimmed by 0 bases and the J gene end by 3 bases; junction bases not matched to a gene: 9.

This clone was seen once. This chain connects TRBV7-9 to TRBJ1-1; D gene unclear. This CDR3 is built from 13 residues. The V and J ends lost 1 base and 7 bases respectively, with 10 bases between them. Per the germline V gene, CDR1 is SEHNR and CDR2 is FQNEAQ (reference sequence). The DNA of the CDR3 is TGTGCCAGCAGCTTAGGGTGGCGGAATGAAGCTTTCTTT. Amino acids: CASSLGWRNEAFF.

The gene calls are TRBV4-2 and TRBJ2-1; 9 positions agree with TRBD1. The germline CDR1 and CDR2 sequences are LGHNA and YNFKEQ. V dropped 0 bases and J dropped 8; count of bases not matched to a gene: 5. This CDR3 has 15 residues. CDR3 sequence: CASSQDGTGLDEQFF. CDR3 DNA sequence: TGTGCCAGCAGCCAAGATGGGACAGGGCTCGATGAGCAGTTCTTC.

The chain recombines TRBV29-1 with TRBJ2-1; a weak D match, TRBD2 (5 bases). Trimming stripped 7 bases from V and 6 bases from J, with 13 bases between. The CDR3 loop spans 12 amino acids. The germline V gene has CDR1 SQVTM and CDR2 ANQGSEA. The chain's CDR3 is CSAWGVGNEQFF. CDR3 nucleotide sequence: TGCAGCGCTTGGGGAGTGGGCAATGAGCAGTTCTTC.

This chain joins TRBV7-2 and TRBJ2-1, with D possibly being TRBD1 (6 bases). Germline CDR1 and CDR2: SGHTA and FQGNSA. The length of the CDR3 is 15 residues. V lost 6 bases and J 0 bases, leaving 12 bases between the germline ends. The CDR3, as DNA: TGTGCCAGCAGGCGTACAGGGAGCTCCTACAATGAGCAGTTCTTC. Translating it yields CASRRTGSSYNEQFF.

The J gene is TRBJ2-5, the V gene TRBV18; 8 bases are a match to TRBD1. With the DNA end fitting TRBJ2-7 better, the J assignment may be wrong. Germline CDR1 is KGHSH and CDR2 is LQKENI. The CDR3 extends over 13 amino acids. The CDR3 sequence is CASSLGQGYEQYF. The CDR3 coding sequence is TGTGCCAGCTCACTTGGACAGGGCTACGAGCAGTACTTC.

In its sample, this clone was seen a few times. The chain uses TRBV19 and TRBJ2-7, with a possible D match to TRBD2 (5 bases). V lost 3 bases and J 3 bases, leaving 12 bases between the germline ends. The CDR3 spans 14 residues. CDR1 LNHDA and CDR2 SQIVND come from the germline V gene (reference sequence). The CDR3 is CASSIAGSNYEQYF. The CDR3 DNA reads TGTGCCAGTAGTATCGCGGGTAGCAACTACGAGCAGTACTTC.

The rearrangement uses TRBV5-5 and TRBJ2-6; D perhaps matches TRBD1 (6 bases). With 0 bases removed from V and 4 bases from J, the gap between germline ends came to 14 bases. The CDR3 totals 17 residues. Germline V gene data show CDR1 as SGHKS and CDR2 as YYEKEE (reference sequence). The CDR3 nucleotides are TGTGCCAGCAGCTTGGCCACTACAGGGTCCGGGGCCAACGTCCTGACTTTC. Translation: CASSLATTGSGANVLTF.

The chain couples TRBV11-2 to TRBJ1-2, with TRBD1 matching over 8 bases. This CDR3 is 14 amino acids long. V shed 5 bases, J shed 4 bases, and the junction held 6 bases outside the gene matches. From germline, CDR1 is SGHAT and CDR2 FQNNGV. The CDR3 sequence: CASSQTTGAYGYTF. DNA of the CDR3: TGTGCCAGCAGCCAGACGACAGGGGCCTATGGCTACACCTTC.

The CDR3 spells CAISEPGQGGETQYF. The CDR3 bases are TGTGCCATCAGTGAGCCGGGACAGGGGGGAGAGACCCAGTACTTC. The chain combines TRBV10-3 with TRBJ2-5, with TRBD1 matching 11 bases. Losses at the gene ends were 2 bases for V and 4 bases for J; bases not matched to a gene: 3. Germline lookup yields CDR1 ENHRY and CDR2 SYGVKD. The CDR3 is made up of 15 amino acids.

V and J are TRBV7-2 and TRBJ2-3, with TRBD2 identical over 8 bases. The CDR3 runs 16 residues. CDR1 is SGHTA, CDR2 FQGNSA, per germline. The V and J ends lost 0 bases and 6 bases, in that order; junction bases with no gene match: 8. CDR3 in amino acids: CASSLAFRGGSDTQYF. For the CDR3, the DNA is TGTGCCAGCAGCTTAGCTTTCCGGGGGGGCTCTGATACGCAGTATTTT.

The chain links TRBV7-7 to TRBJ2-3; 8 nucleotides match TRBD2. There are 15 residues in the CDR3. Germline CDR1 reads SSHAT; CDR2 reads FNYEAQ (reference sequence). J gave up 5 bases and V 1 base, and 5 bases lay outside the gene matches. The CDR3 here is CASSLGSGGQDTQYF. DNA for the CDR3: TGTGCCAGCAGCTTAGGGTCGGGGGGGCAAGATACGCAGTATTTT.

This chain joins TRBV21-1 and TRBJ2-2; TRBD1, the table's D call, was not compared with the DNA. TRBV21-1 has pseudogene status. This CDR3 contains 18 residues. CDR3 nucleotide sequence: TGTGCCAGCAGCAAAAACTCAGGGATCGTGCGGCCCACCGGGGAGCTGTTTTTT. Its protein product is CASSKNSGIVRPTGELFF.

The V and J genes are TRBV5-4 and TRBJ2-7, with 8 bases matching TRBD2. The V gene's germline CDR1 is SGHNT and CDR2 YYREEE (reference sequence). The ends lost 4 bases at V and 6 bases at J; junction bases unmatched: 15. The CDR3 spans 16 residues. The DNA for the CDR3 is TGTGCCAGCAGCCCTGGGGCATACGGGGGGGAACGCGAGCAGTACTTC. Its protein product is CASSPGAYGGEREQYF.

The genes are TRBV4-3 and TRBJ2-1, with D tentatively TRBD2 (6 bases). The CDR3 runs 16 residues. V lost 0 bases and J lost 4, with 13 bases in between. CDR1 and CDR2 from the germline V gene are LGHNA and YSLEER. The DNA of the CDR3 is TGCGCCAGCAGCCAAGATACAATCGGGAGTTACAATGAGCAGTTCTTC. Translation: CASSQDTIGSYNEQFF.

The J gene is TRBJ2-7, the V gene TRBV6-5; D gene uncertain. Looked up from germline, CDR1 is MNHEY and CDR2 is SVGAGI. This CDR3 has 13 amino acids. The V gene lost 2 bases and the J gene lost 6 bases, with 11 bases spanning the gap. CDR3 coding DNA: TGTGCCAGCAGTTACGGTAGTTCCGGCGAGCAGTACTTC. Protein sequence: CASSYGSSGEQYF.

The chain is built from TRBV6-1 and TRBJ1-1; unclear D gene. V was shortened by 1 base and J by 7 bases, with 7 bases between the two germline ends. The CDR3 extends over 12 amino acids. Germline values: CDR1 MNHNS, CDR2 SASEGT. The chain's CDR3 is CASSEVGIEAFF. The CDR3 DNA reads TGTGCCAGCAGTGAAGTGGGCATTGAAGCTTTCTTT.

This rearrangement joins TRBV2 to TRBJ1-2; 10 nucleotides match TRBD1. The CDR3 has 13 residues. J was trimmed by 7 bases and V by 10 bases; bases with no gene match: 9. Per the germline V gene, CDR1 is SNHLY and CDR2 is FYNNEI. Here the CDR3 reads CATPGQGISGYTF. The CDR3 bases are TGTGCCACCCCGGGACAGGGGATAAGTGGCTACACCTTC.

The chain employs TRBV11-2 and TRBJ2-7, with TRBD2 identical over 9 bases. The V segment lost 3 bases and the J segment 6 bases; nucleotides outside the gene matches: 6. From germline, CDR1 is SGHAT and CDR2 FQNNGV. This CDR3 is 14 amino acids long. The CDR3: CASSLRAGGFEQYF. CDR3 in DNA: TGTGCCAGCAGCTTGAGAGCGGGAGGCTTCGAGCAGTACTTC. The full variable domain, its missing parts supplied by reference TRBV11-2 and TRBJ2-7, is EAGVAQSPRYKIIEKRQSVAFWCNPISGHATLYWYQQILGQGPKLLIQFQNNGVVDDSQLPKDRFSAERLKGVDSTLKIQPAKLEDSAVYLCASSLRAGGFEQYFGPGTRLTVT.

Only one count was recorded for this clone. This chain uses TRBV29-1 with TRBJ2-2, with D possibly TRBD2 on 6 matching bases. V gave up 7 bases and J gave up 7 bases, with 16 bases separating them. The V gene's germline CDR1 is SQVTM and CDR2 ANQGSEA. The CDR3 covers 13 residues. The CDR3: CSGKKTGDGELFF. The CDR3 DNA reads TGCAGCGGCAAAAAGACGGGGGACGGGGAGCTGTTTTTT.

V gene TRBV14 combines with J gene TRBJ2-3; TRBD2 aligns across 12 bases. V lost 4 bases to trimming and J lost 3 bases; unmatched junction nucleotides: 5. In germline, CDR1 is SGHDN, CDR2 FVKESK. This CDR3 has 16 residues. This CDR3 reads CASSRRLAGVTDTQYF. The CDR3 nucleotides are TGTGCCAGCAGCCGAAGACTAGCGGGGGTGACAGATACGCAGTATTTT.

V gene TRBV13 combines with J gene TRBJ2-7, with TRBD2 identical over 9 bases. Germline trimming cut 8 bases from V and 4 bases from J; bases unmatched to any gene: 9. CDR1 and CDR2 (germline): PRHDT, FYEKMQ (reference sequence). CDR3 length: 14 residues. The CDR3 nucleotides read TGTGCCAGCGCCCCGACTAGCGGACTGTACGAGCAGTACTTC. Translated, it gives CASAPTSGLYEQYF.

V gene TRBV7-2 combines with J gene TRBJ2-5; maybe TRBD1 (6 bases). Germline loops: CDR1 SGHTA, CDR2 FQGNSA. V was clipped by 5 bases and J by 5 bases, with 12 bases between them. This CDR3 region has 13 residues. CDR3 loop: CASSPGHLETQYF. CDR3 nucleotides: TGTGCCAGCAGCCCGGGACATCTGGAGACCCAGTACTTC.

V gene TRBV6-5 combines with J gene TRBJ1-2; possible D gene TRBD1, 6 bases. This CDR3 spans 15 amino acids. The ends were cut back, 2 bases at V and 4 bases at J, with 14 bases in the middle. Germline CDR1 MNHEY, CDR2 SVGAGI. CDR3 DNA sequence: TGTGCCAGCAGTTACGGGGCAGGGGAATTCTATGGCTACACCTTC. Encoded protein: CASSYGAGEFYGYTF.

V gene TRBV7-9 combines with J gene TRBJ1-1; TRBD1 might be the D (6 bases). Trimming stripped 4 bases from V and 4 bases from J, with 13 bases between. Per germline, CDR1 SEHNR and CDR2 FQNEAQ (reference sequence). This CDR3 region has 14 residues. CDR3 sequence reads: CASSSTGIGTEAFF. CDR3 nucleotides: TGTGCCAGCAGCTCCACAGGGATCGGCACTGAAGCTTTCTTT.

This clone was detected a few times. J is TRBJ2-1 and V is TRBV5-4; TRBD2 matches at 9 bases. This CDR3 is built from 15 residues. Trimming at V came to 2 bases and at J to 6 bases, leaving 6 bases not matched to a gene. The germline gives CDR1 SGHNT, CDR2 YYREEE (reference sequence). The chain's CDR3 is CASSLASGARNEQFF. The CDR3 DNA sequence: TGTGCCAGCAGCTTAGCTAGCGGGGCCCGCAATGAGCAGTTCTTC.